The 17 T cell receptor beta chains below all came from one sample that was sequenced in a study of cytomegalovirus exposure and HLA in healthy donors (dated by TCRdb to about 2017). The library relied on the immunoSEQ multiplex PCR assay. For the multiplex PCR, a mixture combining 60 forward primers for TCR Vbeta segments and 13 reverse primers for TCR Jbeta segments was used. As stored in TCRdb, this immuneACCESS dataset retains in-frame rearrangements with V and J assigned. A fraction of the clones does not appear; measured against another copy, unresolved V genes explain less than half of the discrepancy, and the remainder lacks a known reason. Recorded for this sample are over 130,000 clones; about 80% of them occurred a single time. The ten largest clones represent 1.5% to 2% of the sample. Sequencing was done on a sample of PBMCs. The receptors were gathered from a man aged 35-49 years in good health and CMV-seronegative.

CDR3 DNA: TGTGCCAGCAGCTTGGGTACTTTTCTCTCCTACAATGAGCAGTTCTTC. Protein product: CASSLGTFLSYNEQFF. The chain has TRBV5-6 and TRBJ2-1; no definite D call. The CDR3 has 16 residues. The V gene lost 0 bases and the J gene lost 0 bases, with 10 bases spanning the gap. CDR1 and CDR2 from the germline V gene are SGHDT and YYEEEE.

V gene TRBV5-1 combines with J gene TRBJ1-4; 10 positions match TRBD1. From germline, CDR1 is SGHRS and CDR2 YFSETQ. After removal of 4 bases from V and 0 bases from J, the junction contained 18 bases not matched to a gene. The CDR3 has 21 residues. CDR3 sequence (DNA): TGCGCCAGCAGCCCGGCGCGGGGACAGGGGCCGGGGAGTGCAACTAATGAAAAACTGTTTTTT. Protein sequence: CASSPARGQGPGSATNEKLFF.

The chain recombines TRBV28 with TRBJ1-1; perhaps TRBD1 as D (6 bases). Germline values: CDR1 MDHEN, CDR2 SYDVKM. This CDR3 is built from 15 residues. V lost 6 bases to trimming and J lost 0 bases, with 14 bases between them. CDR3 sequence (DNA): TGTGCCAGCAGGCCGCGGGGGGGCTTGAACACTGAAGCTTTCTTT. It is translated as CASRPRGGLNTEAFF.

The chain links TRBV4-3 to TRBJ2-3; D is perhaps TRBD1 (6 bases). V was cut by 3 bases and J by 4 bases, with 11 bases left in between. The CDR3 length is 14 residues. CDR1 and CDR2 (germline): LGHNA, YSLEER. The CDR3 is CASSHVQGSDTQYF. In DNA form, the CDR3 reads TGCGCCAGCAGCCATGTGCAGGGGTCAGATACGCAGTATTTT.

CDR3: CASSTLAGGQAYEQYF. The DNA for the CDR3 is TGCGCCAGCTCCACGCTAGCGGGAGGCCAAGCCTACGAGCAGTACTTC. V gene TRBV10-1 combines with J gene TRBJ2-7, with 11 nucleotides matching TRBD2. V gave up 8 bases and J gave up 2 bases; unmatched junction bases: 11. CDR3 length: 16 residues. Per germline, CDR1 WNHNN and CDR2 SYGVQD (reference sequence).

The chain couples TRBV7-9 to TRBJ2-7, with TRBD2 matching 7 bases. The V gene end was trimmed by 1 base and the J gene end by 6 bases; junction bases not matched to a gene: 3. CDR3 length equals 13 residues. Germline CDR1 and CDR2: SEHNR and FQNEAQ (reference sequence). Written as DNA, the CDR3 is TGTGCCAGCAGCTTAGGACTAGCATTCGAGCAGTACTTC. It specifies CASSLGLAFEQYF.

J is TRBJ2-3 and V is TRBV28, with D maybe TRBD1 (6 bases). The germline CDR1 and CDR2 sequences are MDHEN and SYDVKM. The length of the CDR3 is 14 residues. V was cut by 6 bases and J by 3 bases, with 13 bases left in between. CDR3: CASRKRGWTDTQYF. The CDR3 DNA is TGTGCCAGCAGAAAGAGGGGGTGGACAGATACGCAGTATTTT.

This clone is a singleton in its sample. This chain uses TRBV10-1 with TRBJ2-1, with TRBD2 identical over 15 bases. Germline CDR1 WNHNN, CDR2 SYGVQD (reference sequence). This CDR3 has 16 residues. V shed 6 bases and J 7 bases; nucleotides not matched to a gene: 7. CDR3 nucleotide sequence: TGCGCCAGCAGCCCGGGACTAGCGGGGGGCGGGAATGAGCAGTTCTTC. Its protein product is CASSPGLAGGGNEQFF.

The rearrangement uses TRBV2 and TRBJ2-5, with D possibly being TRBD1 (6 bases). Trimming shortened V by 6 bases and J by 2 bases, and 13 bases separated the two germline ends. Germline-derived CDR1 and CDR2 are SNHLY and FYNNEI. The CDR3 has 14 residues. DNA of the CDR3: TGTGCCAGCAGCCCCGGACAGAAGCAAGAGACCCAGTACTTC. It is translated as CASSPGQKQETQYF. Filled out from reference TRBV2 and TRBJ2-5, the complete variable domain reads EPEVTQTPSHQVTQMGQEVILRCVPISNHLYFYWYRQILGQKVEFLVSFYNNEISEKSEIFDDQFSVERPDGSNFTLKIRSTKLEDSAMYFCASSPGQKQETQYFGPGTRLLVL.

This clone was picked up one time. The chain uses TRBV28 and TRBJ2-3; 14 bases align to TRBD2. Germline V gene data show CDR1 as MDHEN and CDR2 as SYDVKM. The CDR3 loop spans 17 amino acids. Losses at the gene ends were 0 bases for V and 2 bases for J; bases not matched to a gene: 1. CDR3 bases: TGTGCCAGCAGTTTATGGACTAGCGGGGGGGCCACAGATACGCAGTATTTT. Translated: CASSLWTSGGATDTQYF.

The chain carries TRBV2 and TRBJ2-7; no definite D call. V lost 3 bases and J lost 5, with 2 bases in between. This CDR3 region has 10 residues. CDR1 is SNHLY, CDR2 FYNNEI, per germline. The CDR3 bases are TGTGCCAGCAGTGACAACGAGCAGTACTTC. This gives the protein CASSDNEQYF.

This clone showed up just a few times. The chain couples TRBV27 to TRBJ2-3, with TRBD1 identical over 7 bases. The germline CDR1 and CDR2 sequences are MNHEY and SMNVEV (reference sequence). This CDR3 spans 13 amino acids. Trimming at V came to 5 bases and at J to 2 bases, leaving 1 base not matched to a gene. CDR3 sequence reads: CASSTGVTDTQYF. The CDR3 DNA reads TGTGCCAGCAGTACAGGGGTCACAGATACGCAGTATTTT.

This clone occurred a few times. The chain carries TRBV27 and TRBJ2-1; TRBD2 aligns across 9 bases. The J segment lost 12 bases and the V segment lost 5 bases, leaving 17 bases of the junction unmatched. The germline gives CDR1 MNHEY, CDR2 SMNVEV (reference sequence). The CDR3 spans 16 residues. The CDR3 spells CASSPRLAEGNLGQFF. For the CDR3, the DNA is TGTGCCAGCAGTCCCCGACTAGCGGAGGGGAACCTGGGGCAGTTCTTC.

The chain has TRBV5-1 and TRBJ2-1, with TRBD2 matching over 7 bases. Looked up from germline, CDR1 is SGHRS and CDR2 is YFSETQ. The CDR3 is 17 amino acids. After removal of 4 bases from V and 5 bases from J, the junction contained 15 bases not matched to a gene. The CDR3: CASSPTSSGRGNNEQFF. The CDR3 region has the DNA TGCGCCAGCAGCCCCACGTCCAGCGGGCGGGGGAACAATGAGCAGTTCTTC.

Here the CDR3 reads CASSLEGRGHNQPQHF. The CDR3 DNA reads as TGTGCCAGCAGCTTAGAAGGGAGGGGTCACAATCAGCCCCAGCATTTT. The V call is TRBV7-9, the J call TRBJ1-5; D is possibly TRBD1 (5 bases). Deletions cut 1 base from V and 3 bases from J, with 13 bases between. CDR3 length equals 16 residues. CDR1 and CDR2 (germline): SEHNR, FQNEAQ (reference sequence).

The chain combines TRBV6-1 with TRBJ2-5; 10 nucleotides line up with TRBD2. The DNA end favors TRBJ2-7, so the J call may be wrong. CDR1 is MNHNS and CDR2 is SASEGT in the germline V gene. The CDR3 has 15 residues. CDR3 protein: CASSESGGVLYEQYF. The DNA of the CDR3 is TGTGCCAGCAGTGAAAGCGGGGGGGTTCTCTACGAGCAGTACTTC.

The V gene is TRBV30, the J gene TRBJ2-1, with a possible D match to TRBD2 (5 bases). CDR3 length: 15 amino acids. Trimming shortened V by 0 bases and J by 9 bases, and 18 bases separated the two germline ends. Germline V gives CDR1 GTSNPN, CDR2 SVGIG (reference sequence). The CDR3 region is CAWSVRDYLGSEQFF. The CDR3 coding sequence is TGTGCCTGGAGTGTACGAGACTACCTAGGTAGTGAGCAGTTCTTC. Full variable domain (rest looked up from reference TRBV30 and TRBJ2-1): SQTIHQWPATLVQPVGSPLSLECTVEGTSNPNLYWYRQAAGRGLQLLFYSVGIGQISSEVPQNLSASRPQDRQFILSSKKLLLSDSGFYLCAWSVRDYLGSEQFFGPGTRLTVL.